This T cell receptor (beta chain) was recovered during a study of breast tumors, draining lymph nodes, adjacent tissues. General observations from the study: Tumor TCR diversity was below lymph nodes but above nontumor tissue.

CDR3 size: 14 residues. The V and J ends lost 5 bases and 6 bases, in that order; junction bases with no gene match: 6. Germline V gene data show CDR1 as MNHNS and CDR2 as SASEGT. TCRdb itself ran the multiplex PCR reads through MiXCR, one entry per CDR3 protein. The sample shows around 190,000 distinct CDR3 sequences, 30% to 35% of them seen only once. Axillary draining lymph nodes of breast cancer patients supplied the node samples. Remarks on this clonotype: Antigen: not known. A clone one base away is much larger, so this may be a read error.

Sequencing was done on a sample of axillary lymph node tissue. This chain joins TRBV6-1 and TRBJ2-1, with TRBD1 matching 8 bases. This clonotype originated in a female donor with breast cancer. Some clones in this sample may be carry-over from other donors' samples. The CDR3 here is CASSPGQGINEQFF. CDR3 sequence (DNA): TGTGCCAGCAGTCCCGGACAGGGAATCAATGAGCAGTTCTTC.